The following is a T cell receptor (beta chain) sequence with its context. The data were produced by immunoSEQ multiplex PCR, yet TCRdb's version contains in-frame clones alone and is incomplete. This sample has around 25,000 clones, with about three quarters found just once. This sample is part of a study of memory CD4+ T cells and cytomegalovirus serostatus. The sort gate was single viable CD3+CD4+CD8-CD45RO+ cells for memory CD4+ T cells. The TCR sequence derives from an adult in good health and CMV-seronegative. Material for sequencing was memory CD4+ T cells from blood.

CDR3 DNA: TGTGCCAGTAGAGTTACAGGGGTAGCTGGAAACACCATATATTTT. It specifies CASRVTGVAGNTIYF. This rearrangement joins TRBV19 to TRBJ1-3; 7 positions agree with TRBD1. The CDR3 contains 15 residues. From germline, CDR1 is LNHDA and CDR2 SQIVND (reference sequence). V shed 6 bases and J 2 bases; nucleotides not matched to a gene: 7.